A selection of T cell receptor beta chains follows, all from one sample in a study of T cell responses to AZD1222 COVID-19 vaccine. This table comes from immunoSEQ multiplex PCR, and its TCRdb copy is limited to in-frame clones, with some not included. The sample contains 150,000 to 180,000 clones, 88% of which appear only once. The sequenced sample was peripheral blood, obtained on day 0 of AZD1222 vaccination. All receptors derive from an adult in good health. CDR3s leave out the opening cysteine and the closing phenylalanine or tryptophan. Each record gives: V gene, J gene, CDR3 protein.

v_call: TRBV3-1/TRBV3-2; j_call: TRBJ1-1; cdr3_aa: ASSPGAFREAF
v_call: TRBV7-2; j_call: TRBJ2-1; cdr3_aa: ASSLRTGIRNEQF
v_call: TRBV7-3; j_call: TRBJ2-1; cdr3_aa: ASSSSLAGVNEQF
v_call: TRBV19; j_call: TRBJ1-5; cdr3_aa: ASSTDREINSNQPQH
v_call: TRBV2; j_call: TRBJ2-7; cdr3_aa: ASSDLVLSYEQY
v_call: TRBV10-1; j_call: TRBJ2-3; cdr3_aa: ASVRLAGARDTQY
v_call: TRBV3-1/TRBV3-2; j_call: TRBJ1-1; cdr3_aa: ASSHRNTEAF
v_call: TRBV2; j_call: TRBJ1-1; cdr3_aa: ASSEDAGMNTEAF
v_call: TRBV6-2/TRBV6-3; j_call: TRBJ1-2; cdr3_aa: ASSYSPDRAGYT
v_call: TRBV3-1/TRBV3-2; j_call: TRBJ2-3; cdr3_aa: ASSHVTGGSDTQY
v_call: TRBV5-1; j_call: TRBJ2-7; cdr3_aa: ASSLLGTPSYEQY
v_call: TRBV18; j_call: TRBJ2-7; cdr3_aa: ASSPGARGSYEQY
v_call: TRBV11-2; j_call: TRBJ1-4; cdr3_aa: ASSLMGRADEKLF
v_call: TRBV7-2; j_call: TRBJ2-5; cdr3_aa: ASSLVISLALRETQY
v_call: TRBV11-2; j_call: TRBJ1-1; cdr3_aa: ASSLRTKNTEAF
v_call: TRBV18; j_call: TRBJ1-2; cdr3_aa: ASSPRTGNDYGYT
v_call: TRBV4-1; j_call: TRBJ1-5; cdr3_aa: ASSQTGGQPQH
v_call: TRBV11-3; j_call: TRBJ2-1; cdr3_aa: ASSLTGSGGAHEQF
v_call: TRBV10-3; j_call: TRBJ1-2; cdr3_aa: AITPDRESYT
v_call: TRBV7-2; j_call: TRBJ1-1; cdr3_aa: ASSLYTEAF
v_call: TRBV18; j_call: TRBJ2-7; cdr3_aa: ASSPPQNYYEQY
v_call: TRBV5-4; j_call: TRBJ2-7; cdr3_aa: ASSLGSGGVSEQY
v_call: TRBV5-5; j_call: TRBJ2-7; cdr3_aa: ASSLTGSFYEQY
v_call: TRBV9; j_call: TRBJ1-6; cdr3_aa: ASSVEAGANSPLH
v_call: TRBV20-1; j_call: TRBJ1-5; cdr3_aa: SASGVFNQPQH
v_call: TRBV5-1; j_call: TRBJ2-2; cdr3_aa: ASSLAGGGTGELF
v_call: TRBV5-1; j_call: TRBJ2-5; cdr3_aa: ASSLVGSSGQETQY
v_call: TRBV6-5; j_call: TRBJ1-6; cdr3_aa: ASSLPGLMGTLH
v_call: TRBV6-1; j_call: TRBJ1-6; cdr3_aa: ASSEALGGSPLH
v_call: TRBV15; j_call: TRBJ1-2; cdr3_aa: ATSRLRDGYT
v_call: TRBV28; j_call: TRBJ1-2; cdr3_aa: ASSTSGAFGYT
v_call: TRBV29-1; j_call: TRBJ1-1; cdr3_aa: SVDFGVRHTEAF
v_call: TRBV12-3/TRBV12-4; j_call: TRBJ2-7; cdr3_aa: ASTFTGSYEQY
v_call: TRBV5-8; j_call: TRBJ1-1; cdr3_aa: ASSMTGGNTEAF
v_call: TRBV9; j_call: TRBJ2-1; cdr3_aa: ASSFGGNNNEQF
v_call: TRBV4-3; j_call: TRBJ1-1; cdr3_aa: ASSFGQGSTEAF
v_call: TRBV10-3; j_call: TRBJ1-2; cdr3_aa: AISLQGADGYT
v_call: TRBV3-1/TRBV3-2; j_call: TRBJ1-5; cdr3_aa: ASSQDLGSHQPQH
v_call: TRBV6-6; j_call: TRBJ1-5; cdr3_aa: ASTKGQGNQPQH
v_call: TRBV28; j_call: TRBJ1-1; cdr3_aa: ASKRTGGTF
v_call: TRBV7-9; j_call: TRBJ2-7; cdr3_aa: ASSLLGEYEQY
v_call: TRBV27; j_call: TRBJ1-6; cdr3_aa: ASSFFSSYNSPLH
v_call: TRBV6-5; j_call: TRBJ1-1; cdr3_aa: ASSYFGEAF
v_call: TRBV29-1; j_call: TRBJ1-2; cdr3_aa: SVEVTGEDGYT
v_call: TRBV28; j_call: TRBJ1-5; cdr3_aa: ASSPAGGNQPQH
v_call: TRBV18; j_call: TRBJ1-2; cdr3_aa: ASSPGGFGYT
v_call: TRBV7-9; j_call: TRBJ1-2; cdr3_aa: ASSRSGGASGYT
v_call: TRBV9; j_call: TRBJ1-5; cdr3_aa: ASSVGVNQPQH
v_call: TRBV2; j_call: TRBJ1-6; cdr3_aa: ASSSRDRGNSPLH
v_call: TRBV20-1; j_call: TRBJ1-1; cdr3_aa: SASYSNTEAF
v_call: TRBV7-9; j_call: TRBJ1-4; cdr3_aa: ASSAGTGGEKLF
v_call: TRBV19; j_call: TRBJ2-7; cdr3_aa: ASSFGTGSFHEQY
v_call: TRBV19; j_call: TRBJ1-2; cdr3_aa: ASSDGGSPGYGYT
v_call: TRBV5-5; j_call: TRBJ1-3; cdr3_aa: ASSRDRTAGNTIY
v_call: TRBV4-1; j_call: TRBJ2-3; cdr3_aa: ASSQGDYLADTQY
v_call: TRBV5-4; j_call: TRBJ2-7; cdr3_aa: ASSLGSGTRTYYEQY